Listed below are T cell receptor beta chains from one sample, sequenced in a study of memory CD8 T cells in hepatitis C reinfection. Sequencing was performed with immunoSEQ multiplex PCR; in TCRdb, only in-frame clones are kept and a portion is missing. The data show approximately 46,000 clones, roughly 89% seen once. Sequencing was performed on naive CD8+ T cells sorted from blood. All receptors come from a man aged 18 to 29 with hepatitis C virus infection. The CDR3 runs from the conserved cysteine through the conserved F or W. The order of the fields is V gene, J gene, CDR3 protein.

>TRBV5-1|TRBJ2-7
CASSLLVQGSYEQYF
>TRBV6-5|TRBJ1-2
CASCEDRNYGYTF
>TRBV7-9|TRBJ1-2
CASSTGTAHNYGYTF
>TRBV30|TRBJ1-2
CASEDRGLYGYTF
>TRBV4-1|TRBJ2-2
CASRPRTTNTGELFF
>TRBV28|TRBJ1-1
CASSPQGATEAFF
>TRBV11-3|TRBJ2-2
CASSWDRGTGELFF
>TRBV19|TRBJ2-3
CASRWAGGADTQYF
>TRBV6-1|TRBJ2-7
CASIRSYEQYF
>TRBV21-1|TRBJ2-1
CASSKEERGGPVVSEQFF
>TRBV19|TRBJ2-7
CASSGTSGAYEQYF
>TRBV6-1|TRBJ2-7
CASIGGGEPSYEQYF
>TRBV6-6|TRBJ2-1
CAITGGREQFF
>TRBV6-1|TRBJ1-3
CASSPQGTGRNTIYF
>TRBV14|TRBJ2-3
CASPPLPSDTQYF
>TRBV7-9|TRBJ1-2
CASSPLQGGKFYTF
>TRBV27|TRBJ1-1
CASRSGFTEAFF
>TRBV4-1|TRBJ1-5
CASSQLGASNQPQHF
>TRBV19|TRBJ2-1
CASNGVIYNEQFF
>TRBV5-6|TRBJ2-5
CASSSPSGRATETQYF